This T cell receptor (beta chain) was captured in a study of breast tumors, draining lymph nodes, adjacent tissues (dated by TCRdb to the mid-2010s). About the investigation overall: Breast cancer patients provided tumor, adjacent nontumor tissue and axillary lymph nodes, and the study compared the TCR beta repertoires across these three sources. In human breast cancer, the study set out to evaluate how tumor, surrounding tissue and draining lymph node repertoires relate to one another and whether T cells may move between these sites. On the study overall, not on this receptor specifically: T-cell repertoire diversity in tumors was found to be lower than in lymph nodes but higher than in nontumor tissue, and preferential V and J gene usage was observed. The data were considered consistent with most tumor T cells being derived from the lymph node and subsequently expanding within tumor tissue. Tumor and nontumor tissue repertoires were found to be significantly more similar in luminal-like than in basal-like breast cancer. The study presented the conclusion that tumor T cells originate in lymph nodes as consistent with a hypothesis, not as something directly demonstrated.

The CDR3 numbers 18 residues from cysteine through phenylalanine. Only the CDR3 region is kept as DNA, spanning 54 bases read in frame from base 1. Germline trimming: 5 bases from V, 9 bases from J; junction bases outside gene matches: 14. From a lookup of the germline V gene (reference sequence), CDR1 and CDR2 are SEHNR and FQNEAQ. The data were produced on an Illumina HiSeq 2000. TCR beta chain libraries were generated through multiplex PCR amplification. High-throughput sequencing was used to analyze the amplified TCR beta chain products. Clones were called with MiXCR by TCRdb after fastp trimmed the public reads at Q25, and only in-frame beta chains were retained. Each entry is one CDR3 protein sequence, shown with its most common DNA and genes. Across this sample there are over 130,000 distinct CDR3 sequences, with approximately 30% seen only once. Jointly, the top ten make up around 2.5% of the sample.

This clonotype was seen a handful of times. No cognate antigen has been identified for it. Just one base apart from a much larger clone, this may be a read error. Lymph node samples came from the axillary draining lymph nodes of breast cancer patients. Sequenced input: axillary lymph node tissue. The TCR was taken from a female donor with breast cancer. Some clones in this sample may be carry-over from other donors' samples. The chain links TRBV7-9 with TRBJ2-2, with TRBD2 matching 14 junction bases. The nucleotides are TGTGCCAGCAGCCTCGGACTAGCGGGGGGAATGGCTCGCCGGGAGCTGTTTTTT. Its amino acids are CASSLGLAGGMARRELFF.